This T cell receptor (beta chain) was found in a study of T cell responses to AZD1222 COVID-19 vaccine. About the study: Second-dose timings of about 4 or about 12 weeks were pooled. Study-level results: Nearly half of the spike-specific TCRs reportedly recognize variant regions that carry no mutations. White British people made up most donors, females outnumbered males, and clonal diversity was possibly underestimated.

CDR1 KGHDR and CDR2 SFDVKD come from the germline V gene. The CDR3 length is 13 residues. V was trimmed by 4 bases and J by 7 bases, leaving 10 bases between them. A remark on this clone: Its antigen remains unknown.

TCRdb keeps only in-frame clones here, not all; method: immunoSEQ multiplex PCR. The data hold some 140,000 clones, with around nine tenths observed a single time. The specimen was peripheral blood, collected on day 0 of AZD1222 vaccination. The rearrangement uses TRBV24-1 and TRBJ1-5; perhaps TRBD1 as D (5 bases). This TCR came from an adult in good health. The CDR3 here is CATSDQGRQPQHF. CDR3 bases: TGTGCCACCAGTGACCAGGGTAGGCAGCCCCAGCATTTT.